This TCR beta chain was recovered during a study of shared clonotypes between healthy human individuals. Overall study findings and caveats: Memory subsets had estimated richness that was generally smaller than that of naive subsets. The authors expected sequencing depth to affect clonotype sharing among donors.

This CDR3 has 15 residues. The V and J ends lost 8 bases and 1 base, in that order; junction bases with no gene match: 7. CDR1 is MGHDK, CDR2 SYGVNS, per germline. Points on this clone: The antigen remains unidentified.

In the original workflow: Quality scores were absent from the junction-only immunoSEQ sequences, so filtering differed. Sequencing used immunoSEQ multiplex PCR; TCRdb keeps in-frame clones, though not all of them. V and J calls and clone size are copied from that table; D and trimming were computed from the DNA. The sample consists of 2.3 million or so clones, more than 85% of them appearing once. The material sequenced was naive CD4+ T cells from PBMCs. Noted subset: CD45RA+ positively selected. The origin of this receptor is a man in his late teens or twenties in good health. Some clones in this sample may be carry-over from other donors' samples. J is TRBJ2-1 and V is TRBV25-1, with 8 positions matching TRBD1. CDR3 residues: CASLSRTGSYNEQFF. For the CDR3, the DNA is TGTGCCAGCCTCTCCCGGACAGGGTCCTACAATGAGCAGTTCTTC.